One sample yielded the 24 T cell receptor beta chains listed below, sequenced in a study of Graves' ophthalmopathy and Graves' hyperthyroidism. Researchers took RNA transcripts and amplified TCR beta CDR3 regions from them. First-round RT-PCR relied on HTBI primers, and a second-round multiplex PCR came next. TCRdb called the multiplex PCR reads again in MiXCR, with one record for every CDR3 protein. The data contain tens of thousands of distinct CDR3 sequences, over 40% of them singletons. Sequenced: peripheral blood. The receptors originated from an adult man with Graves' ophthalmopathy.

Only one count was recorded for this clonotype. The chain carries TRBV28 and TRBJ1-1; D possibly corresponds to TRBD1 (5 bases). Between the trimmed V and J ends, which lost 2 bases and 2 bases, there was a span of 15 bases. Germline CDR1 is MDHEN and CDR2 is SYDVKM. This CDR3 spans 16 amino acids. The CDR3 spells CASSLLGAGGNTEAFF. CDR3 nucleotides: TGTGCCAGCAGTTTACTCGGGGCAGGAGGAAACACTGAAGCTTTCTTT.

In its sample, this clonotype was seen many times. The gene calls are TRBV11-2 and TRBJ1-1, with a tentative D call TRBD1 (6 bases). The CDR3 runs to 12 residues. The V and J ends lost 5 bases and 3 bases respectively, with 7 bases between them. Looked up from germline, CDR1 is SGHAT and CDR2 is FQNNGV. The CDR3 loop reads CASSGGHTEAFF. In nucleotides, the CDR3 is TGTGCCAGCAGCGGGGGGCACACTGAAGCTTTCTTT.

The CDR3 protein is CATAGTSGRDTGELFF. Here the CDR3 DNA reads TGTGCCACGGCAGGGACTAGCGGGAGGGACACCGGGGAGCTGTTTTTT. The chain recombines TRBV24-1 with TRBJ2-2; 16 positions match TRBD2. This CDR3 has 16 amino acids. CDR1 is KGHDR and CDR2 is SFDVKD in the germline V gene. J lost 3 bases, V lost 10 bases, and 4 bases had no gene match.

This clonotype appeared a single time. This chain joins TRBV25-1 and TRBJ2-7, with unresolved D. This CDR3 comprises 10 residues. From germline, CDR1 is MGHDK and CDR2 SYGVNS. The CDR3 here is CASSEGEQDV. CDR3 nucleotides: TGTGCCAGCAGTGAAGGTGAGCAGGACGTC.

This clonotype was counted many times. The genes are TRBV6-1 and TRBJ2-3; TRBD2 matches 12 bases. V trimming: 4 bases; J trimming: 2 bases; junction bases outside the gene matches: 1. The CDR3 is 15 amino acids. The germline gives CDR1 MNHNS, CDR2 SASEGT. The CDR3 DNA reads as TGTGCCAGCAGTGGACTAGCGGGAGACACAGATACGCAGTATTTT. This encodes CASSGLAGDTDTQYF.

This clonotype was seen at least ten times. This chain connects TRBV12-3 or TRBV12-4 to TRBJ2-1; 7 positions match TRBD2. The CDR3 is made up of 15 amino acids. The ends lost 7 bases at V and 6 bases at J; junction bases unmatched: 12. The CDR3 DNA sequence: TGTGCCAGCACAAGTCCTAGCGGCCCTCTCAATGAGCAGTTCTTC. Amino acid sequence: CASTSPSGPLNEQFF.

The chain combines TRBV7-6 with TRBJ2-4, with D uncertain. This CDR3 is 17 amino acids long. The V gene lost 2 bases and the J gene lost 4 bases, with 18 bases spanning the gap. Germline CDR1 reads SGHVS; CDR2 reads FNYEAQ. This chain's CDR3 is CASSLLPREGMKNIQYF. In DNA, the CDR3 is TGTGCCAGCAGCTTATTACCTCGAGAAGGAATGAAAAACATTCAGTACTTC.

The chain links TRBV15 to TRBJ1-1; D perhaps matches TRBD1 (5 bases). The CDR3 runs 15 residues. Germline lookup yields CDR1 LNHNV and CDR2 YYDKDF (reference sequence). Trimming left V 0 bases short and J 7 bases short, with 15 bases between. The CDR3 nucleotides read TGTGCCACCAGCAGAGATAATAGGGGCCGTAATGAAGCTTTCTTT. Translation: CATSRDNRGRNEAFF. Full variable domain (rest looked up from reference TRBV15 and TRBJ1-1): DAMVIQNPRYQVTQFGKPVTLSCSQTLNHNVMYWYQQKSSQAPKLLFHYYDKDFNNEADTPDNFQSRRPNTSFCFLDIRSPGLGDTAMYLCATSRDNRGRNEAFFGQGTRLTVV.

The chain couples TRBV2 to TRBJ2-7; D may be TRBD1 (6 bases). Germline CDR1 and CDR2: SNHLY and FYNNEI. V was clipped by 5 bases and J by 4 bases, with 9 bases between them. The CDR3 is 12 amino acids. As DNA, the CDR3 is TGTGCCAGCAGTTGGACAGTTTACGAGCAGTACTTC. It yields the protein CASSWTVYEQYF.

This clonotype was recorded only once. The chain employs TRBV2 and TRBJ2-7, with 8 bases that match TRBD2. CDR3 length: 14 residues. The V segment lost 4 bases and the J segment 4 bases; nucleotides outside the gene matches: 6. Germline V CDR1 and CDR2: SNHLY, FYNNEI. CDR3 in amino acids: CASSVEAGGYEQYF. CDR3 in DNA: TGTGCCAGCAGTGTTGAGGCGGGAGGTTACGAGCAGTACTTC.

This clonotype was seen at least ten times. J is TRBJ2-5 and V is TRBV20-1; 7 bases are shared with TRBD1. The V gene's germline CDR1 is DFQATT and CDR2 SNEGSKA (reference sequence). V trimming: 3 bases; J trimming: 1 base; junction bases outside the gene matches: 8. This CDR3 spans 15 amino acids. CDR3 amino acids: CSARGETGSQETQYF. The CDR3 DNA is TGCAGTGCTAGGGGGGAGACAGGGTCCCAAGAGACCCAGTACTTC.

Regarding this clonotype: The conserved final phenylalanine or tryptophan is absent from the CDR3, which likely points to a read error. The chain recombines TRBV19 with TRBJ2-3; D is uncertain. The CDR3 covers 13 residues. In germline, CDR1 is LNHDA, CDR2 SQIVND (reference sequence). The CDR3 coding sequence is TGCGCCAGTAGTATAGCCTCGGGAGATACGCAGTATCTT. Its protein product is CASSIASGDTQYL.

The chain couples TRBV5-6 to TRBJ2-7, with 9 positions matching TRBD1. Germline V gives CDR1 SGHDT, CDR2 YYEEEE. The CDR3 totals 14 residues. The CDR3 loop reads CASSLGTGPYEQYV. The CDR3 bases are TGTGCCAGTAGCTTGGGGACAGGGCCCTACGAGCAGTACGTC.

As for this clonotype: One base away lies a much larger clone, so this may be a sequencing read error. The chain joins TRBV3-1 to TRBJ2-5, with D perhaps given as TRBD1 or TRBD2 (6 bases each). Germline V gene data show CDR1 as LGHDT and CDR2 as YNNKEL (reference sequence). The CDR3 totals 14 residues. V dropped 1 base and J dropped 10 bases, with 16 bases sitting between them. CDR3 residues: CASSQGGALGYQYF. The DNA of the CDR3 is TGTGCCAGCAGCCAAGGGGGGGCTTTGGGATACCAGTACTTC.

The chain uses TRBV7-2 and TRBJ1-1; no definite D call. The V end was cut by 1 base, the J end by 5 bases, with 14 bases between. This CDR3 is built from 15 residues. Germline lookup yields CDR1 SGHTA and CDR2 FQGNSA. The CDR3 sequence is CASSLVWLRGTEAFF. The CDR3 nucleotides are TGTGCCAGCAGCTTAGTGTGGTTGAGAGGGACTGAAGCTTTCTTT. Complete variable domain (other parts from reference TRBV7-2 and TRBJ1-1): GAGVSQSPSNKVTEKGKDVELRCDPISGHTALYWYRQSLGQGLEFLIYFQGNSAPDKSGLPSDRFSAERTGGSVSTLTIQRTQQEDSAVYLCASSLVWLRGTEAFFGQGTRLTVV.

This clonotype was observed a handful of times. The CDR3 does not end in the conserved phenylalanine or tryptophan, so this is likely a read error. In nucleotides, the CDR3 is TGTGCCAGCATGTCTAGCGGGACAAACGAGCAGTACCTC. This sequence encodes CASMSSGTNEQYL. V usage is TRBV28 and J usage is TRBJ2-7; 9 bases line up with TRBD2. Trimming at V came to 7 bases and at J to 5 bases, leaving 6 bases not matched to a gene. Germline V gene sequence: CDR1 MDHEN, CDR2 SYDVKM. CDR3 size: 13 residues.

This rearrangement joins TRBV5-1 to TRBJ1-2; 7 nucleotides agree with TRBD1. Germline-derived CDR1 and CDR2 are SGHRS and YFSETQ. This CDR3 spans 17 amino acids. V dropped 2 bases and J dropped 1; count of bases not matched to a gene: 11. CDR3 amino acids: CASSLSFRGGGNYGYTF. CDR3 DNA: TGCGCCAGCAGCTTAAGTTTCAGGGGGGGGGGTAACTATGGCTACACCTTC. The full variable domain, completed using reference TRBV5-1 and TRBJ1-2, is KAGVTQTPRYLIKTRGQQVTLSCSPISGHRSVSWYQQTPGQGLQFLFEYFSETQRNKGNFPGRFSGRQFSNSRSEMNVSTLELGDSALYLCASSLSFRGGGNYGYTFGSGTRLTVV.

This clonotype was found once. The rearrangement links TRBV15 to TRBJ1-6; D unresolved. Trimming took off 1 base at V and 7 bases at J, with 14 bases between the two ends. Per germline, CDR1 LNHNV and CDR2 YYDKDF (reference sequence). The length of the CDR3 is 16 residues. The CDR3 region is CATSRGQAVTNSPLHF. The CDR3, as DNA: TGTGCCACCAGCAGAGGCCAAGCCGTAACGAATTCACCCCTCCACTTT. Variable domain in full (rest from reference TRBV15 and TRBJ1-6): DAMVIQNPRYQVTQFGKPVTLSCSQTLNHNVMYWYQQKSSQAPKLLFHYYDKDFNNEADTPDNFQSRRPNTSFCFLDIRSPGLGDTAMYLCATSRGQAVTNSPLHFGNGTRLTVT.

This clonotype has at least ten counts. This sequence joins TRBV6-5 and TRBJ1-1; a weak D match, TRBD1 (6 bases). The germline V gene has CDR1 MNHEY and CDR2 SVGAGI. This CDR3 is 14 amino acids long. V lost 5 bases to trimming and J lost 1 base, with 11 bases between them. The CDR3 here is CASSKKTGNTEAFF. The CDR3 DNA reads TGTGCCAGCAGTAAGAAGACAGGGAACACTGAAGCTTTCTTT.

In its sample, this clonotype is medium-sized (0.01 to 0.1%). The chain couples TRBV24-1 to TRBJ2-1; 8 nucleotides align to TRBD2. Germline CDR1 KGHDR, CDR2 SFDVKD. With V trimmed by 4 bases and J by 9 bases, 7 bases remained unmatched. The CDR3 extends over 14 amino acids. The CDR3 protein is CATSDPGGLGEQFF. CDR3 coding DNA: TGTGCCACCAGTGACCCGGGAGGGTTGGGTGAGCAGTTCTTC.

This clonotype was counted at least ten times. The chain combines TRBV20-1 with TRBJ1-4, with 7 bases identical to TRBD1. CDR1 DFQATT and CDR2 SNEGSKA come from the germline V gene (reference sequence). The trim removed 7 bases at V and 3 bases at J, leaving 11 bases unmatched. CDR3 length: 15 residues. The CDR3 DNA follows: TGCAGTGGGTCACTGACAGGGACGGCTAATGAAAAACTGTTTTTT. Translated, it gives CSGSLTGTANEKLFF.

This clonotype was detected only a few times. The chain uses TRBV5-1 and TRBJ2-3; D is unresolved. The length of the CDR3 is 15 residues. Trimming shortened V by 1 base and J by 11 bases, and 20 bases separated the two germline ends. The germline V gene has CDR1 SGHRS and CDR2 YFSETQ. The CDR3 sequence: CASSLKLGRFNEQYF. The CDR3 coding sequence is TGCGCCAGCAGCTTGAAATTGGGCCGATTCAATGAGCAGTATTTT.

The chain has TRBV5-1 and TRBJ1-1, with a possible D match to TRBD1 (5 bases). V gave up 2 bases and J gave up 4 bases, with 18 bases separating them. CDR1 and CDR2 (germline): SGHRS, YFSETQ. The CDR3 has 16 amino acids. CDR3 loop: CASSLSFRVASTEAFF. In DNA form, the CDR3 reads TGCGCCAGCAGCTTAAGTTTCAGGGTGGCGAGCACTGAAGCTTTCTTT. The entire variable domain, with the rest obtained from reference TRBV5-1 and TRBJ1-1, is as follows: KAGVTQTPRYLIKTRGQQVTLSCSPISGHRSVSWYQQTPGQGLQFLFEYFSETQRNKGNFPGRFSGRQFSNSRSEMNVSTLELGDSALYLCASSLSFRVASTEAFFGQGTRLTVV.

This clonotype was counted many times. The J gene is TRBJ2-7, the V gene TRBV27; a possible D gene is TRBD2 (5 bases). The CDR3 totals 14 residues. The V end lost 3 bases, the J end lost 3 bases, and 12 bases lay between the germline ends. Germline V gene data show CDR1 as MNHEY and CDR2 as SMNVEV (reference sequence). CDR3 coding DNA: TGTGCCAGCAGTTTGAAAGCGGTCGGCTACGAGCAGTACTTC. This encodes CASSLKAVGYEQYF.